This T cell receptor beta chain came from a study of blood T cell repertoires in COVID-19 (dated by TCRdb to 2020 to 2022). Background on the whole study: Samples from collaborators originated in the United States, Italy and Spain and spanned both the acute and convalescent phases of COVID-19. Samples were obtained from the ongoing ImmuneRACE study (first 160 participants) and from some 1,300 subjects provided by 6 global collaborators. The dataset comprised deeply sampled blood TCRbeta repertoires from subjects exposed to, actively infected with, or recovered from COVID-19. Where HLA class I and class II types were available, the types were taken from metadata supplied by the sample provider, not from assay-based typing. The prospective study material was composed of cDNA or gDNA derived from T cells, B-cell-depleted T cells, or PBMCs. The repertoires were released in a freely available public database intended as a resource for research on the immune response to SARS-CoV-2. A de-identified subject ID, COVID-19 status, age in years and sex were almost always included in the sample metadata. Points the paper makes about the study in general: The amount of clinical and demographic metadata varied by source and participant and was provided uncurated.

TCRbeta CDR3 regions were amplified from genomic DNA by means of the immunoSEQ Assay, a bias-controlled multiplex PCR. In the paper's pipeline: The number of nucleated cells in each sample was estimated by amplification of reference gene primers within the assay. Sequence reads were collapsed and filtered to measure the absolute abundance of every unique TCRbeta CDR3 rearrangement. For each sample, productive Simpson clonality was calculated as the square root of Simpson's diversity index over productive rearrangements. TCRdb mirrors the immuneACCESS table, restricted to in-frame sequences. Some clones are absent from its copies; in checked studies, under half trace to an unresolved V gene, and the reason for the others is unknown. That table gives V, J and clone size, and the DNA gave D and trimming. The sample has 55,000 to 85,000 clones on record, roughly 86% of them singletons. 0.83% of the sample rests with the top ten.

Each collaborating institution followed its own protocols to collect whole blood in K2EDTA tubes. Collaborator samples were shipped for TCRbeta analysis as frozen whole blood, isolated PBMCs, or DNA extracted from either sample type. To note about this clone: This clone's antigen is unknown. Per-base qualities were not stored, and no clone one base away is much larger.

This TCR was recovered from a woman in her 70s with acute or convalescent COVID-19. The sequenced sample consisted of peripheral blood.

CDR3 loop: CATSSRGSGANVLTF. In nucleotides, the sequence is TGTGCCACCAGTTCTAGGGGATCTGGGGCCAACGTCCTGACTTTC. The rearranged segments are TRBV24-1 and TRBJ2-6; the D region possibly corresponds to TRBD1 (5 bases align). Its CDR3 holds 15 amino acids, cysteine through phenylalanine. The kept DNA is CDR3 alone, 45 bases in frame from the first base. The junction carries 9 bases between V and J, which are trimmed by 6 bases and 1 base respectively. CDR1 KGHDR and CDR2 SFDVKD are derived from the germline V gene.